This is a list of T cell receptor beta chains from one sample in a study of T-cell reconstitution after alpha-beta-depleted transplantation in children. In TCRdb, the PCR reads were re-called with MiXCR into one record per CDR3 protein. The sample lists some 200,000 distinct CDR3 sequences; under 8.5% were seen once. The sample consisted of PBMCs, taken before TCRalphabeta/CD19-depleted stem cell transplant. These receptors originate from a boy aged 2 to 10 with acute lymphoblastic leukemia, due to receive a stem cell transplant. Both conserved end residues are part of each CDR3. Fields, in order: V gene, clone size, J gene, D gene, CDR3 DNA, CDR3 protein. A D gene is named only where the DNA matches it firmly. Some rows mark clone size as missing; the rest say once, few, many or name a class of expanded clone.

TRBV7-9	.	TRBJ2-1	.	TGTGCCAGCAGCTTAGTACTCCGGGCGGAGCAGTTCTTC	CASSLVLRAEQFF
TRBV7-2	many	TRBJ1-5	.	TGTGCCAGCAGCTTAAGTTGGGACTCAGGGAGCAATCAGCCCCAGCATTTT	CASSLSWDSGSNQPQHF
TRBV24-1	.	TRBJ1-4	.	TGTGCCACCAGTGAGATAGGCGGGAAACTGTTTTTT	CATSEIGGKLFF
TRBV4-1	.	TRBJ2-1	.	TGCGCCAGCGGGCGGGGGCCTCCCTACAATGAGCAGTTCTTC	CASGRGPPYNEQFF
TRBV6-2/TRBV6-3	few	TRBJ2-5	.	TGTGCCAGCAGCCAAATACCGGGGCGCGGACGGGAGACCCAGTACTTC	CASSQIPGRGRETQYF
TRBV7-2	few	TRBJ2-7	.	TGTGCCAGCAGCTTAGCGGGGGGCTGGGACGAGCAGTACTTC	CASSLAGGWDEQYF
TRBV20-1	many	TRBJ2-1	.	TGCAGTGCTAGAGATCGGCTACTGAATGAGCAGTTCTTC	CSARDRLLNEQFF
TRBV6-1	many	TRBJ2-1	TRBD1	TGTGCCAGCACTAAATTGGGACAGGGGGCGAGTGAGCAGTTCTTC	CASTKLGQGASEQFF
TRBV25-1	many	TRBJ1-2	.	TGTGCCAGCAGTGCAAGCAACTATGGCTACACCTTC	CASSASNYGYTF
TRBV20-1	many	TRBJ2-1	.	TGCAGTGCTCAGCGTCGGGCGGGACCTCCGACCATAGGCAATGAGCAGTTCTTC	CSAQRRAGPPTIGNEQFF
TRBV29-1	many	TRBJ1-3	.	TGCAGCGGCACCAAGGCTGGAAACACCATATATTTT	CSGTKAGNTIYF
TRBV5-6	many	TRBJ2-3	.	TGTGCCAGCAGCTTGGGGCAGGCCCTAGATACGCAGTATTTT	CASSLGQALDTQYF
TRBV6-2/TRBV6-3	.	TRBJ2-3	TRBD1	TGTGCCAGCAGTTCCCTCTACGTACAGGGGTGGTACACAGATACGCAGTATTTT	CASSSLYVQGWYTDTQYF
TRBV20-1	few	TRBJ1-6	.	TGCAGTGCTAACAGGGATTTTTCACCCCTCCACTTT	CSANRDFSPLHF
TRBV12-3/TRBV12-4	.	TRBJ2-1	TRBD1	TGTGCCAGCAGTTTAGAAAGGGGGCACTCCTACAATGAGCAGTTCTTC	CASSLERGHSYNEQFF
TRBV29-1	many	TRBJ2-3	TRBD2	TGCAGCGTTGATCCCCCCAGCGGGGGGGGCACAGATACGCAGTATTTT	CSVDPPSGGGTDTQYF
TRBV24-1	many	TRBJ2-1	TRBD1	TGTGCCACCAGCAGGACAGGGAGGTATGAGCAGTTCTTC	CATSRTGRYEQFF
TRBV28	many	TRBJ1-5	.	TGTGCCAGCAGTCCCCTCCTCAGGGGAGACCAGCCCCAGCATTTT	CASSPLLRGDQPQHF
TRBV11-1	.	TRBJ2-1	.	TGTGCCAGCAGCTACAAAAGGGGAGAGCAGTTCTTC	CASSYKRGEQFF
TRBV7-6	many	TRBJ2-3	.	TGTGCCAGCAGCTTTACTCACACAGATACGCAGTATTTT	CASSFTHTDTQYF
TRBV6-5	many	TRBJ2-6	TRBD1	TGTGCCAGCAGTTCCCGGGACAGGCAATACTCTGGGGCCAACGTCCTGACTTTC	CASSSRDRQYSGANVLTF
TRBV20-1	few	TRBJ2-2	TRBD2	TGCAGTGCTAACCTAGCGGGGGGTTCGACCGGGGAGCTGTTTTTT	CSANLAGGSTGELFF
TRBV5-1	few	TRBJ2-2	TRBD2	TGCGCCAGCAGGGAGCGGGAGACCCGCTCCACCGGGGAGCTGTTTTTT	CASRERETRSTGELFF
TRBV6-2/TRBV6-3	.	TRBJ2-6	.	TGTGCCAGCAGGAACCGGGCAGTCAGGGGGGCCAACGTCCTGACTTTC	CASRNRAVRGANVLTF
TRBV20-1	.	TRBJ2-1	.	TGCAGTGTCCTGAGGGGGGGGGATGAGCAGTTCTTC	CSVLRGGDEQFF
TRBV6-2/TRBV6-3	few	TRBJ1-5	.	TGTGCCAGCAGATTTGAGGGAGGCAATCAGCCCCAGCATTTT	CASRFEGGNQPQHF
TRBV7-9	many	TRBJ2-1	TRBD2	TGTGCCAGCAGCGGGACTACCCAGTTCTTC	CASSGTTQFF
TRBV4-2	few	TRBJ2-1	TRBD2	TGTGCCAGCAGCCAAGTATCGCTAGCGGGAGAGATCTACAATGAGCAGTTCTTC	CASSQVSLAGEIYNEQFF
TRBV5-1	many	TRBJ1-1	.	TGCGCCAGCACCCCACAGGGAAACACTCAAGCTTTCTTT	CASTPQGNTQAFF
TRBV12-3/TRBV12-4	many	TRBJ2-7	TRBD2	TGTGCCAGCAGCCCGACTAGCGGGGCCTACGAGCAGTACTTC	CASSPTSGAYEQYF
TRBV12-3/TRBV12-4	many	TRBJ2-7	TRBD2	TGTGCCAGCACCACGGCAGCGGGGGTGAACGAGCAGTACTTC	CASTTAAGVNEQYF
TRBV12-3/TRBV12-4	few	TRBJ2-1	.	TGTGCCAGCAGTTTGTTCGGTAGCGCTTCGGAGGGTGAGCAGTTCTTC	CASSLFGSASEGEQFF
TRBV7-2	many	TRBJ1-1	.	TGTGCCAGCAGCCCAGGCGGTTGGAGGGCGAACACTGAAGCTTTCTTT	CASSPGGWRANTEAFF
TRBV20-1	many	TRBJ2-1	.	TGCAGTGCTAGACCAACTAGTTATGAGCAGTTCTTC	CSARPTSYEQFF
TRBV7-2	many	TRBJ2-3	.	TGTGCCAGCAGCTTAGGGGGACCGTTCGGAGATACGCAGTATTTT	CASSLGGPFGDTQYF
TRBV12-3/TRBV12-4	.	TRBJ2-1	TRBD2	TGTGCCAGCAGTTTATCAGCGGGAGAATTCAATGAGCAGTTCTTC	CASSLSAGEFNEQFF
TRBV29-1	many	TRBJ1-2	.	TGCAGCGTTGAGAGAGGGGCTGACTATGGCTACACCTTC	CSVERGADYGYTF
TRBV28	few	TRBJ2-7	.	TGTGCCAGCAACCCACGCGGGACACTACTGCGCGAGCAGTACTTC	CASNPRGTLLREQYF
TRBV12-3/TRBV12-4	.	TRBJ2-7	.	TGTGCCAGCAGTCTAGTGGGGGGGCTCTACGAGCAGTACTTC	CASSLVGGLYEQYF